This T cell receptor beta chain was retrieved from a study of blood T cell repertoires in COVID-19. Study information: Sample material is recorded as cDNA or gDNA derived from T cells, B-cell-depleted T cells, or PBMCs.

Recruitment covered some 25 US areas and drew participants whose ages spanned roughly 18 to 100 years. Here immunoSEQ multiplex PCR was the method, and the copy in TCRdb shows in-frame clones only, minus some. The repertoire consists of 200,000 to 250,000 clones, with roughly four fifths occurring once and the leading ten covering 4.8%. The CDR3 spans 17 residues. J lost 5 bases, V lost 10 bases, and 16 bases had no gene match. Germline-derived CDR1 and CDR2 are SNHLY and FYNNEI. Material for sequencing was PBMCs or T cells enriched from blood (not recorded which). The chain employs TRBV2 and TRBJ2-2, with 10 bases fitting TRBD1. The sequence derives from a woman aged 45 to 65 who had been exposed to COVID-19. This CDR3 is CAIPLMTGGTWTGELFF. CDR3 coding DNA: TGTGCCATCCCATTGATGACAGGGGGCACGTGGACCGGGGAGCTGTTTTTT.